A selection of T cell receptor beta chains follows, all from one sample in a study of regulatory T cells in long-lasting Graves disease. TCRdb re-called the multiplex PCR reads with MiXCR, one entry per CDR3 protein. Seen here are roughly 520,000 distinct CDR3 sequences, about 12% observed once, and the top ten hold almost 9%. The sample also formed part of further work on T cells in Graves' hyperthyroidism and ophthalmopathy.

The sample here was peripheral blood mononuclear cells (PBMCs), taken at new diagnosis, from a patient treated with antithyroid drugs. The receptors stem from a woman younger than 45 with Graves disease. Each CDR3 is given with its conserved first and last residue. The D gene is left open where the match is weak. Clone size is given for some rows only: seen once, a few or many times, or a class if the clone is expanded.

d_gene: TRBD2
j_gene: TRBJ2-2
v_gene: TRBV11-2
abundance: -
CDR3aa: CASSFLTSGRRNTGELFF

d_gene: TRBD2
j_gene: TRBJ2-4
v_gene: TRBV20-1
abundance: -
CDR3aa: CSARLAFDIQYF

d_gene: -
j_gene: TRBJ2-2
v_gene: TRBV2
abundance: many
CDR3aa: CASDVREAGELFF

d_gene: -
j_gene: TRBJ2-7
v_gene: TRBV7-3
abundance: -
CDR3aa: CASSSNPSGEQYF

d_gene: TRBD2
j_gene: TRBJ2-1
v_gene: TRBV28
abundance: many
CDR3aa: CASSFSPSGGLDEQFF

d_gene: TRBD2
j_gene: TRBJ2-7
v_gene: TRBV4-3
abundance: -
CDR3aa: CASSQDLGAGAEEQYF

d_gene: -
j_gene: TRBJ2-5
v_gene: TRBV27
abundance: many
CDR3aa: CASSLQGRVRETQYF

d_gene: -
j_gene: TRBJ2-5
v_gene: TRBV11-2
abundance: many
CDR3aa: CASSSLLGQETQYF

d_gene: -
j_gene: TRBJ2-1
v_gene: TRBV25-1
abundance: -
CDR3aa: CASTQTEGYNEQFF

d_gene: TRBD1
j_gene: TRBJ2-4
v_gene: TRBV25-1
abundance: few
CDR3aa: CASSTNRGQHIQYF

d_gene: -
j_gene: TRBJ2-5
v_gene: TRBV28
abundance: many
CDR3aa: CASSYHPRGETQYF

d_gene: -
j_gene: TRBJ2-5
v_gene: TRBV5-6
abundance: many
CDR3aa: CASSLSAAGETQYF

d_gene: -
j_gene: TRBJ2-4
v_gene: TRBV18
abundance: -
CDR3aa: CASSPQGPLGGKNIQYF

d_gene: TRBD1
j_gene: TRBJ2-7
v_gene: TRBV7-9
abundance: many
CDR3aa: CASSLAGQGAYEQYF

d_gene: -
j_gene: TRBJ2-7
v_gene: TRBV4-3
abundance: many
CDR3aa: CASSRAVAVSSYEQYF

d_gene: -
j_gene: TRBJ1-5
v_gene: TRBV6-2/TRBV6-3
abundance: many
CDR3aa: CASSYSRTLQPQHF

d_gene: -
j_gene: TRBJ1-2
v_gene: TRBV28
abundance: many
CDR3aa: CASGGMGSANYGYTF

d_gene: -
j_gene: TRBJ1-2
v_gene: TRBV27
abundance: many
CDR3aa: CASSWHGAIYGYTF

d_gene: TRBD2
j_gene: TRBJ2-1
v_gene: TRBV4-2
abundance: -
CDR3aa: CASSGGRAPPFF

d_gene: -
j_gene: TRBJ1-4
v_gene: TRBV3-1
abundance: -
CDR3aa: CASSQGEKLFF

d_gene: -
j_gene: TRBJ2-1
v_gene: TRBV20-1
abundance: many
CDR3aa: CSARDSARGSSNEQFF

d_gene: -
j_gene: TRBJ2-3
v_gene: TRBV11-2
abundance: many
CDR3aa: CASSFVGPDTQYF

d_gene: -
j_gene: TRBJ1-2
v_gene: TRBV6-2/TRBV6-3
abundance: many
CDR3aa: CASRFGRDYGYTF

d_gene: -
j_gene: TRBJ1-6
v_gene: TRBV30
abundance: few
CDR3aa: CAWCPGGSSYNSPLHF

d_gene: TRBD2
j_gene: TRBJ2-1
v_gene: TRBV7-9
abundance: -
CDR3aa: CASSYGTRYDDEQFF

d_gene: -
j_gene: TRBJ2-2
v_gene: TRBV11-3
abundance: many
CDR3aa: CASQNVGTGELFF

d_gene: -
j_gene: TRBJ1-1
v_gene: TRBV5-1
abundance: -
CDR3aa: CASSSGVGTEAFF

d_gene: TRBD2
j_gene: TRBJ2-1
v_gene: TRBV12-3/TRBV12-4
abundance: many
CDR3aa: CASTPGGGRNEQFF

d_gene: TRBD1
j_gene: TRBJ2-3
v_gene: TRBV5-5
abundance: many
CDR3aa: CASSTYRGSDTQYF

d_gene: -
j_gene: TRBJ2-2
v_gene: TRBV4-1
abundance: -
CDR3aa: CASSQEVGSGHTGELFF

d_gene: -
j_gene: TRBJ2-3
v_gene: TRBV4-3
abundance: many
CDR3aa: CASSQGPHRTETDTQYF

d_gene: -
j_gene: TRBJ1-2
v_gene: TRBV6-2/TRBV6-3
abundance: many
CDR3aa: CASSYDLGTVNSYTF

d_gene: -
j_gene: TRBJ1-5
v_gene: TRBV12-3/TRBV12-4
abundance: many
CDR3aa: CASSLRETQPQHF

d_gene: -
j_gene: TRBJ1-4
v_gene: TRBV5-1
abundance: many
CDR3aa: CASSLAGSVEKLFF

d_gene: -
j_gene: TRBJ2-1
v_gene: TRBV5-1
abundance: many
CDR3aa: CASRSGRAAVNEQFF

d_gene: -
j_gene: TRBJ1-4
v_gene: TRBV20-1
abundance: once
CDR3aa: CSASAMDSNEKLFF

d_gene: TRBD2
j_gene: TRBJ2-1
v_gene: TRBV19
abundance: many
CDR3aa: CASSVKAGGYNEQFF

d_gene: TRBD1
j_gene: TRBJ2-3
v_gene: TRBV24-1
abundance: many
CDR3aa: CATSDPGTASTDTQYF

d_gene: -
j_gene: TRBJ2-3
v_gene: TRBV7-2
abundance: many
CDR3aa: CASSRYTDTQYF

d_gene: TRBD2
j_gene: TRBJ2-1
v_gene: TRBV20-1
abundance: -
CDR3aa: CSARKLASYNEQFF

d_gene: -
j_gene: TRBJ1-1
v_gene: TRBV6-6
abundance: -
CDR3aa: CASSYSIRGGNTEAFF

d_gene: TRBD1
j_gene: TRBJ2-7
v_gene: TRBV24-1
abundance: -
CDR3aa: CATSDPGQGTYEQYF

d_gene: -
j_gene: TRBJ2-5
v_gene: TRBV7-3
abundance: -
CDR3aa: CASSQTREETQYF

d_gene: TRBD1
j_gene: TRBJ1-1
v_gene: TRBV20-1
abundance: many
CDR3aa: CSAKALQGSGYPTEAFF

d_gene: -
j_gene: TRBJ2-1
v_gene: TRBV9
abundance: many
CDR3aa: CASSVGGRGYNEQFF

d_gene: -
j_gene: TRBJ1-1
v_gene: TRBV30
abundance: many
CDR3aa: CAWRLRSGWTEAFF

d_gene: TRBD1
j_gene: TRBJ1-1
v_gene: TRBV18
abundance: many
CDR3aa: CASSRPGQGLNTEAFF

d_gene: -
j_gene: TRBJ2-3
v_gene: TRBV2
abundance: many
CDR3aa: CASSELFGVSGTDTQYF